The present T cell receptor (beta chain) was sequenced within a study of neoadjuvant nivolumab and ipilimumab in lung cancer. Study-wide results and limits: Higher pretherapy blood TCR richness went with higher resected-tumor richness. Pathologic regression was not significantly tied to TCR clonality. Only two of four nivolumab-treated tumors gained richness and clonality by surgery.

V lost 5 bases, J lost 4 bases, and 11 bases lay in between. The CDR3 loop spans 13 amino acids. Germline V CDR1 and CDR2: SEHNR, FQNEAQ (reference sequence). In its sample, this clone was seen a few times. Its matching antigen is unknown. The repertoire was sequenced with immunoSEQ multiplex PCR; TCRdb's copy has only in-frame clones and lacks some. Of about 18,000 clones in the sample, about 89% were seen once. This chain links TRBV7-9 with TRBJ1-1; D is uncertain. This specimen was peripheral blood, taken before neoadjuvant nivolumab, alone or with ipilimumab. The sequence derives from an adult with non-small cell lung cancer. The CDR3 nucleotides are TGTGCCAGCAGCCCCCTGTTGGGCACTGAAGCTTTCTTT. This encodes CASSPLLGTEAFF.